This T cell receptor beta chain emerged from a study of blood T cell repertoires in COVID-19. Study as a whole: Collection of acute and convalescent COVID-19 samples took place in the United States, Italy and Spain.

Under the authors' procedure: Amplification of reference gene primers was used by the study to estimate nucleated cell counts. Profiled with immunoSEQ multiplex PCR; TCRdb holds only in-frame clones, not every one. V and J calls and clone size come straight from that table; D and trimming were deduced from the DNA. The sample holds tens of thousands of clones, roughly 87% seen once. This CDR3 has 15 residues. Looked up from germline, CDR1 is SGHNT and CDR2 is YENEEA. The V end was cut by 1 base, the J end by 2 bases, with 12 bases between. The sequencing input was peripheral blood. The chain couples TRBV11-3 to TRBJ2-7; D might be TRBD2 (5 bases). This clonotype was obtained from a man in his fifties with active COVID-19. The CDR3 coding sequence is TGTGCCAGCAGCTTAGGTGGAGGAACCCCCTACGAGCAGTACTTC. Residues: CASSLGGGTPYEQYF.